The clone carrying this TCR beta chain was counted a few times. Its specificity is not known. One entry per CDR3 protein results from TCRdb running MiXCR on the reads. The data contain roughly 500,000 distinct CDR3 sequences, roughly 43% of them singletons. This entry comes from a study of T cell repertoires in cytomegalovirus infection. On the study more broadly: Recently identified HLA-C-restricted CMV epitopes were used, and well-studied HLA-B-restricted CMV epitopes were used as well. It can be stated that public TCR beta signatures indicated CMV infection as well as a matching HLA type.

Study conclusions and caveats: Identification of carriers of CMV plus the relevant HLA was performed using cumulative public TCR beta family frequency. CMV-specific HLA-C-restricted TCR beta clonotypes dominated the ex vivo response.

This receptor was obtained from a human donor in good health (CMV status not recorded). Some clones in this sample may be carry-over from other donors' samples. This specimen was cultured PBMCs, taken from culture after CMV antigen stimulation.

The CDR3 bases are TGTGCCAGCAGCGCCCGGGACCCAACCGGTGAGCAGTTCTTC. Its translation is CASSARDPTGEQFF. This chain uses TRBV7-2 with TRBJ2-1; tentatively, D is TRBD1 or TRBD2 (5 bases each). CDR1 SGHTA and CDR2 FQGNSA come from the germline V gene. This CDR3 comprises 14 residues. V shed 5 bases and J shed 9 bases, with 17 bases lying between them. The entire variable domain, with the rest obtained from reference TRBV7-2 and TRBJ2-1, is as follows: GAGVSQSPSNKVTEKGKDVELRCDPISGHTALYWYRQSLGQGLEFLIYFQGNSAPDKSGLPSDRFSAERTGGSVSTLTIQRTQQEDSAVYLCASSARDPTGEQFFGPGTRLTVL.